Following are 27 T cell receptor beta chains from one sample sequenced in a study of response to subunit inactivated influenza vaccine listed by TCRdb under 2018. The library was prepared using RT-PCR. The sequencer listed for this sample is Illumina HiSeq 2500. Using fastp trimming at Q25 and MiXCR clonotype assembly, TCRdb reanalyzed the public sequencing data and kept in-frame beta chains. Rows are unified per CDR3 protein, each entry keeping the most common DNA and genes. The sample table contains hundreds of thousands of distinct CDR3 sequences; only one count was recorded for approximately 18% of them. The ten largest make up about a tenth of the sample. The source was PBMCs from blood, collected about 5 days after vaccination. The receptors come from a man in his fifties or sixties who received an inactivated influenza vaccine. Donor details come from another sample of the same person, matched by shared clones.

The chain links TRBV10-3 to TRBJ1-3; TRBD1 aligns across 7 bases. V dropped 5 bases and J dropped 4; count of bases not matched to a gene: 5. CDR1 is ENHRY, CDR2 SYGVKD, per germline. The CDR3 covers 14 residues. This CDR3 reads CAISWDSRGNTIYF. The DNA of the CDR3 is TGTGCCATCAGTTGGGACAGCAGAGGAAACACCATATATTTT.

The gene calls are TRBV3-1 and TRBJ1-1; TRBD1 agrees at 8 bases. Germline CDR1 LGHDT, CDR2 YNNKEL (reference sequence). V trimming: 1 base; J trimming: 3 bases; junction bases outside the gene matches: 10. The CDR3 has 17 residues. CDR3 DNA sequence: TGTGCCAGCAGCCAAGTTCCAGGACAGGGAGGGGACACTGAAGCTTTCTTT. Translated, it gives CASSQVPGQGGDTEAFF.

This chain joins TRBV12-3 or TRBV12-4 and TRBJ2-1, with D maybe TRBD1 (6 bases). Between the trimmed V and J ends, which lost 3 bases and 8 bases, there was a span of 14 bases. The CDR3 extends over 14 amino acids. The CDR3 reads CASSFSGVGDEQFF. CDR3 nucleotide sequence: TGTGCCAGCAGTTTTTCAGGGGTCGGTGATGAGCAGTTCTTC.

V gene TRBV30 combines with J gene TRBJ2-7; D not certain. V lost 4 bases, J lost 7 bases, and 20 bases lay in between. CDR3 length: 14 residues. The germline V gene encodes CDR1 GTSNPN and CDR2 SVGIG (reference sequence). The CDR3 DNA follows: TGTGCCTGGAAGGGTTACACCAGGATGGGGGAGCAGTACTTC. Amino acids: CAWKGYTRMGEQYF.

This clonotype has a handful of counts. The chain recombines TRBV12-3 or TRBV12-4 with TRBJ2-1; no definite D call. The CDR3 spans 9 residues. V shed 3 bases and J shed 15 bases, with 6 bases lying between them. The CDR3 DNA follows: TGTGCCAGCAGTTTTACAGTGTTCTTC. Its protein is CASSFTVFF.

This clonotype was counted at least ten times. V is TRBV20-1 and J is TRBJ1-5; D perhaps matches TRBD1 (6 bases). The CDR3 has 17 residues. Germline CDR1 reads DFQATT; CDR2 reads SNEGSKA (reference sequence). V lost 0 bases, J lost 4 bases, and 19 bases lay in between. Here the CDR3 reads CSARDPLGAGANQPQHF. The DNA of the CDR3 is TGCAGTGCTAGAGACCCTCTTGGGGCAGGGGCAAATCAGCCCCAGCATTTT.

This clonotype occurred a few times. In DNA, the CDR3 is TGTGCCACCAGTGATCCGGGACTGGGGACCCAGTACTTC. This codes for CATSDPGLGTQYF. The chain combines TRBV24-1 with TRBJ2-5; tentatively, D is TRBD2 (6 bases). Trimming shortened V by 3 bases and J by 7 bases, and 11 bases separated the two germline ends. CDR1 is KGHDR and CDR2 is SFDVKD in the germline V gene. This CDR3 comprises 13 residues.

The rearrangement uses TRBV7-8 and TRBJ2-2, with D tentatively TRBD1 (6 bases). The CDR3 covers 15 residues. Germline assignment: CDR1 SGHVS and CDR2 FQNEAQ. V was clipped by 4 bases and J by 2 bases, with 11 bases between them. CDR3 in amino acids: CASSWRRGNTGELFF. In nucleotides, the CDR3 is TGTGCCAGCAGCTGGCGCAGGGGAAACACCGGGGAGCTGTTTTTT.

V gene TRBV5-5 combines with J gene TRBJ2-5; D is unresolved. V was trimmed by 1 base and J by 5 bases, leaving 12 bases between them. CDR3 length: 14 amino acids. Per the germline V gene, CDR1 is SGHKS and CDR2 is YYEKEE (reference sequence). CDR3: CASSLLEFTETQYF. As DNA, the CDR3 is TGTGCCAGCAGCTTGCTCGAGTTCACGGAGACCCAGTACTTC.

V usage is TRBV4-3 and J usage is TRBJ2-1; D is possibly TRBD2 (5 bases). Germline CDR1 and CDR2: LGHNA and YSLEER. This CDR3 has 12 residues. V was pared by 4 bases and J by 9 bases, with 10 bases between. Here the CDR3 reads CASSLIGGEQFF. In nucleotides, the CDR3 is TGCGCCAGCAGCCTAATAGGAGGTGAGCAGTTCTTC.

This clonotype was observed at least ten times. The rearrangement joins TRBV7-2 to TRBJ2-2, with 7 positions matching TRBD1. Germline CDR1 and CDR2: SGHTA and FQGNSA. The CDR3 covers 14 residues. V lost 5 bases, J lost 4 bases, and 4 bases stayed unmatched. This CDR3 reads CASSHSGGTGELFF. The CDR3 nucleotides read TGTGCCAGCAGCCACTCAGGGGGCACCGGGGAGCTGTTTTTT.

This clonotype appeared a few times. This sequence joins TRBV9 and TRBJ2-1; D perhaps matches TRBD1 (5 bases). V was clipped by 0 bases and J by 0 bases, with 10 bases between them. The CDR3 sequence is 16 residues long. CDR1 and CDR2 (germline): SGDLS, YYNGEE. The CDR3 is CASSVGSRASYNEQFF. The CDR3 DNA reads TGTGCCAGCAGCGTAGGCTCCAGGGCCTCCTACAATGAGCAGTTCTTC.

The chain employs TRBV12-3 or TRBV12-4 and TRBJ1-2; D gene uncertain. The CDR3 consists of 13 residues. V lost 5 bases and J 4 bases, leaving 11 bases between the germline ends. DNA for the CDR3: TGTGCCAGCAGTCCCGTCCGGGGCTATGGCTACACCTTC. Its translation is CASSPVRGYGYTF.

This clonotype showed up just a few times. The DNA of the CDR3 is TGCGCCAGCAGCTTGGCAGTTGGCACGGGAACCTACGAGCAGTACTTC. It yields the protein CASSLAVGTGTYEQYF. The chain links TRBV5-1 to TRBJ2-7; a weak D match, TRBD2 (5 bases). Trimming removed 0 bases from V and 2 bases from J, with 15 bases in between. Per the germline V gene, CDR1 is SGHRS and CDR2 is YFSETQ. CDR3 length: 16 amino acids.

This clonotype has more than one count but fewer than ten. The chain has TRBV20-1 and TRBJ2-1; D unresolved. Germline V gives CDR1 DFQATT, CDR2 SNEGSKA (reference sequence). V gave up 4 bases and J gave up 3 bases, with 10 bases separating them. The CDR3 consists of 13 residues. The chain's CDR3 is CSANPPGYNEQFF. The CDR3 bases are TGCAGTGCTAACCCCCCGGGCTACAATGAGCAGTTCTTC.

The chain is built from TRBV6-1 and TRBJ1-5; D is undetermined. This CDR3 is built from 16 residues. The germline V gene has CDR1 MNHNS and CDR2 SASEGT. Trimming stripped 1 base from V and 3 bases from J, with 13 bases between. The CDR3 protein is CASSEDVVRYNQPQHF. CDR3 DNA sequence: TGTGCCAGCAGTGAAGATGTGGTCCGCTACAATCAGCCCCAGCATTTT.

The chain links TRBV25-1 to TRBJ2-1; TRBD1 matches 7 bases. Germline loops: CDR1 MGHDK, CDR2 SYGVNS. The CDR3 covers 14 residues. J lost 7 bases, V lost 5 bases, and 8 bases had no gene match. In DNA, the CDR3 is TGTGCCAGCAGTAAACAGGGGACGGTTAATGAGCAGTTCTTC. Encoded protein: CASSKQGTVNEQFF.

This clonotype was counted only a few times. The J gene is TRBJ1-1, the V gene TRBV4-1; a possible D gene is TRBD1 (5 bases). CDR3 size: 14 residues. Germline V gives CDR1 MGHRA, CDR2 YSYEKL. Trimming shortened V by 3 bases and J by 1 base, and 9 bases separated the two germline ends. The CDR3 region is CASSHPGTNTEAFF. The CDR3 region has the DNA TGCGCCAGCAGCCACCCCGGGACGAACACTGAAGCTTTCTTT.

The CDR3 is CASSSQGVDIEQYF. Here the CDR3 DNA reads TGTGCCAGCAGCTCACAGGGGGTTGATATCGAGCAGTACTTC. The chain has TRBV11-2 and TRBJ2-7; 8 bases are shared with TRBD1. The CDR3 sequence is 14 residues long. Trimming removed 4 bases from V and 6 bases from J; junction bases left unmatched: 8. Germline CDR1 is SGHAT and CDR2 is FQNNGV.

The chain employs TRBV6-2 or TRBV6-3 and TRBJ2-2, with D uncertain. The CDR3 is 14 residues long. Per the germline V gene, CDR1 is MNHEY and CDR2 is SVGEGT. The ends were cut back, 1 base at V and 6 bases at J, with 9 bases in the middle. The CDR3 DNA sequence: TGTGCCAGCAGTTACTTCAGCGTAGCCGGGGAGCTGTTTTTT. Translating it yields CASSYFSVAGELFF.

This clonotype was seen a few times. The chain carries TRBV20-1 and TRBJ2-5; 7 bases align to TRBD2. V lost 3 bases, J lost 4 bases, and 5 bases stayed unmatched. Germline V gene lookup returns CDR1 DFQATT and CDR2 SNEGSKA (reference sequence). The CDR3 has 13 amino acids. CDR3 in DNA: TGCAGTGCTAGGTCATTAGCGGGAGAGACCCAGTACTTC. The encoded protein is CSARSLAGETQYF.

This chain connects TRBV20-1 to TRBJ1-2; tentatively, D is TRBD1 (5 bases). The CDR3 extends over 12 amino acids. The V gene's germline CDR1 is DFQATT and CDR2 SNEGSKA (reference sequence). V was trimmed by 5 bases and J by 4 bases, leaving 11 bases between them. The CDR3 sequence: CSAYRDRYGYTF. The CDR3 nucleotides read TGCAGTGCTTACCGGGACCGCTATGGCTACACCTTC.

V is TRBV5-1 and J is TRBJ2-3, with 7 bases fitting TRBD1. Germline lookup yields CDR1 SGHRS and CDR2 YFSETQ. The CDR3 runs to 14 residues. V lost 5 bases, J lost 4 bases, and 7 bases stayed unmatched. The CDR3 loop is CASRNTGAADTQYF. The CDR3, as DNA: TGCGCCAGCAGGAATACAGGGGCGGCAGATACGCAGTATTTT.

V usage is TRBV15 and J usage is TRBJ2-3, with 11 bases aligning to TRBD1. Germline V gene lookup returns CDR1 LNHNV and CDR2 YYDKDF (reference sequence). Trimming at V came to 0 bases and at J to 1 base, leaving 3 bases not matched to a gene. The CDR3 is 17 amino acids. The CDR3 reads CATSREWGQGGTDTQYF. Written as DNA, the CDR3 is TGTGCCACCAGCAGAGAATGGGGACAGGGGGGCACAGATACGCAGTATTTT.

This clonotype has only a few counts. The V and J genes are TRBV20-1 and TRBJ2-7, with 8 bases fitting TRBD1. J lost 4 bases, V lost 3 bases, and 8 bases had no gene match. The CDR3 runs 14 residues. Germline CDR1 reads DFQATT; CDR2 reads SNEGSKA (reference sequence). CDR3 residues: CSASPGQGSYEQYF. The CDR3 nucleotides are TGCAGTGCTAGCCCCGGACAGGGAAGTTACGAGCAGTACTTC.

The table lists this clonotype with a few counts. The V and J genes are TRBV29-1 and TRBJ2-1; the D gene is possibly TRBD2 (5 bases). CDR1 is SQVTM, CDR2 ANQGSEA, per germline. The CDR3 is made up of 14 amino acids. V shed 3 bases and J shed 0 bases, with 9 bases lying between them. The CDR3 loop is CSVDLASSYNEQFF. For the CDR3, the DNA is TGCAGCGTTGATCTAGCCAGCTCCTACAATGAGCAGTTCTTC.

The chain recombines TRBV20-1 with TRBJ1-1; 8 bases are a match to TRBD1. The CDR3 totals 15 residues. Germline V gives CDR1 DFQATT, CDR2 SNEGSKA (reference sequence). J was trimmed by 5 bases and V by 3 bases; bases with no gene match: 11. CDR3 amino acids: CSASRGPTSGTEAFF. In nucleotides, the CDR3 is TGCAGTGCTAGCAGGGGGCCCACCTCGGGGACTGAAGCTTTCTTT.